This T cell receptor beta chain comes out of a study of technical replicates of blood from a handful of donors (dated by TCRdb to 2015 to 2018). The germline V gene gives CDR1 as MNHEY and CDR2 as SVGAGI. From V the trimming removes 4 bases and from J it removes 5 bases, while the gene matches leave 8 bases of the junction unaccounted for. Including cysteine and phenylalanine, the CDR3 has 15 amino acids. Solely the CDR3 DNA is kept, with 45 bases framed from the first base. About this clone: No antigen is known for it. No much larger clone is present one base from it, and per-base qualities are unavailable.

Libraries came from the immunoSEQ multiplex PCR assay. In TCRdb, the immuneACCESS table is reduced to in-frame sequences with V and J assigned. These tables do not hold every clone; where another copy was compared, an unresolved V gene accounts for under half, and the others remain unexplained. The sample table records around 100,000 clones; about 95% of these occur just once. The top ten hold roughly 0.35% of the sample. The chain is assembled from TRBV6-5 and TRBJ1-2, and 9 junction bases match TRBD1. This TCR was sampled from a human donor in good health. Sequenced: T cells isolated from PBMCs. The DNA reads as follows: TGTGCCAGCAGTTCCGGGACAGGGCGCTTGTATGGCTACACCTTC. Its protein product is CASSSGTGRLYGYTF.